This is a list of T cell receptor beta chains from one sample in a study of shared clonotypes between healthy human individuals. Only in-frame clones appear in the TCRdb table, and some are missing; sequencing was by immunoSEQ multiplex PCR. The sample contains about 1,500,000 clones, around 95% of which appear only once. Specimen: naive CD4+ T cells sorted from blood. These receptors all come from a man in his thirties or forties in good health. CDR3s include the opening cysteine and the closing phenylalanine or tryptophan. The D gene is left open where the match is weak. Size tells how often a clone was seen (once, few, many) or the class of an expanded clone, and some rows leave it out.

V gene,D gene,clone size,J gene,CDR3 length,CDR3 protein,CDR3 DNA
TRBV4-2,NA,NA,TRBJ1-5,16,CASSQDKKGRGQPQHF,TGTGCCAGCAGCCAAGATAAAAAGGGACGGGGGCAGCCCCAGCATTTT
TRBV6-6,TRBD1,NA,TRBJ2-7,14,CASSYGTGGAEQYF,TGTGCCAGCAGTTACGGGACAGGGGGCGCCGAGCAGTACTTC
TRBV4-3,TRBD2,NA,TRBJ2-1,18,CASSQDPLGGSFLNEQFF,TGCGCCAGCAGCCAAGACCCCCTGGGCGGGAGTTTTCTGAATGAGCAGTTCTTC
TRBV19,NA,NA,TRBJ2-7,12,CASSLLAGEQYF,TGTGCCAGTAGTCTCTTGGCCGGCGAGCAGTACTTC
TRBV27,TRBD2,NA,TRBJ2-2,15,CASRTLAGGPGELFF,TGTGCCAGCAGGACTCTAGCGGGAGGGCCCGGGGAGCTGTTTTTT
TRBV7-9,TRBD2,NA,TRBJ2-3,16,CASSWGLAGWGDTQYF,TGTGCCAGCAGCTGGGGACTAGCGGGATGGGGAGATACGCAGTATTTT
TRBV2,NA,NA,TRBJ1-5,15,CASSLLLQVNQPQHF,TGTGCCAGCAGCTTACTTCTACAGGTTAATCAGCCCCAGCATTTT
TRBV30,NA,NA,TRBJ2-2,13,CAWGGGNTGELFF,TGTGCCTGGGGAGGGGGAAACACCGGGGAGCTGTTTTTT
TRBV5-1,NA,NA,TRBJ2-5,13,CASSRDIGETQYF,TGCGCCAGCAGCCGCGACATAGGGGAGACCCAGTACTTC
TRBV7-3,NA,NA,TRBJ2-3,15,CASSPTSYRTDTQYF,TGTGCCAGCAGCCCGACCAGCTACCGCACAGATACGCAGTATTTT
TRBV7-8,NA,NA,TRBJ2-1,16,CASSSPGLRTTTEQFF,TGTGCCAGCAGCTCCCCGGGGTTGCGGACTACAACTGAGCAGTTCTTC
TRBV6-5,NA,NA,TRBJ2-1,11,CASSPGTEQFF,TGTGCCAGCAGCCCGGGGACTGAGCAGTTCTTC
TRBV27,NA,NA,TRBJ1-1,16,CASSPGRPILHTEAFF,TGTGCCAGCAGTCCGGGCCGACCCATTTTGCACACTGAAGCTTTCTTT
TRBV14,NA,NA,TRBJ2-1,17,CASSQELSDLAYNEQFF,TGTGCCAGCAGCCAAGAACTCTCGGACCTAGCCTACAATGAGCAGTTCTTC
TRBV5-1,NA,NA,TRBJ1-2,14,CASSPTAGAVGYTF,TGCGCCAGCAGCCCCACTGCGGGGGCTGTTGGCTACACCTTC
TRBV18,TRBD1,NA,TRBJ2-7,13,CASSRDRSYEQYF,TGTGCCAGCTCACGGGACAGGTCCTACGAGCAGTACTTC
TRBV2,NA,NA,TRBJ1-3,13,CASMRESGNTIYF,TGTGCCAGCATGAGGGAATCTGGAAACACCATATATTTT
TRBV13,TRBD2,NA,TRBJ2-2,15,CASSLGAGVGGELFF,TGTGCCAGCAGCTTGGGAGCGGGAGTGGGCGGGGAGCTGTTTTTT
TRBV27,NA,NA,TRBJ2-3,14,CASSSPLEADTQYF,TGTGCCAGCAGTTCCCCACTAGAGGCAGATACGCAGTATTTT
TRBV7-2,NA,NA,TRBJ2-4,14,CASSPESWWNIQYF,TGTGCCAGCAGCCCCGAGTCGTGGTGGAACATTCAGTACTTC
TRBV2,NA,NA,TRBJ2-7,13,CASSEEMRGDEYF,TGTGCCAGCAGTGAAGAGATGAGGGGGGATGAGTACTTC
TRBV5-1,NA,once,TRBJ2-3,15,CASSPRDGGPDTQYF,TGCGCCAGCAGCCCCCGGGACGGAGGGCCAGATACGCAGTATTTT
TRBV27,NA,NA,TRBJ2-1,15,CASRPLAPRGNEQFF,TGTGCCAGCCGGCCATTGGCGCCCCGGGGCAATGAGCAGTTCTTC
TRBV2,TRBD1,NA,TRBJ2-1,15,CASKRDSEPYNEQFF,TGTGCCAGCAAACGGGACAGCGAGCCCTACAATGAGCAGTTCTTC
TRBV4-3,TRBD1,NA,TRBJ2-7,15,CASSYTGGGSYEQYF,TGCGCCAGCAGCTACACAGGGGGTGGATCCTACGAGCAGTACTTC
TRBV28,NA,NA,TRBJ2-1,12,CASSFQRAKPFF,TGTGCCAGCAGTTTTCAGAGGGCTAAGCCGTTCTTC
TRBV29-1,NA,NA,TRBJ2-5,12,CSVGEGIETQYF,TGCAGCGTTGGTGAGGGTATAGAGACCCAGTACTTC
TRBV19,NA,NA,TRBJ1-5,16,CASSIEARTPNQPQHF,TGTGCCAGTAGTATAGAGGCAAGGACCCCCAATCAGCCCCAGCATTTT
TRBV29-1,TRBD2,NA,TRBJ2-3,15,CSVGTSGTSTDTQYF,TGCAGCGTGGGGACTAGCGGGACTAGCACAGATACGCAGTATTTT
TRBV30,NA,NA,TRBJ2-7,12,CAWSSGFYEQYF,TGTGCCTGGAGTTCTGGATTCTACGAGCAGTACTTC
TRBV28,NA,NA,TRBJ1-4,15,CASKPVGHINEKLFF,TGTGCCAGCAAACCTGTCGGGCATATTAATGAAAAACTGTTTTTT
TRBV19,TRBD1,NA,TRBJ2-7,15,CASSPGTGGEYEQYF,TGTGCCAGTAGTCCAGGGACAGGGGGCGAGTACGAGCAGTACTTC
TRBV9,NA,NA,TRBJ1-5,14,CASSVGDGNQPQHF,TGTGCCAGCAGCGTAGGCGACGGGAATCAGCCCCAGCATTTT
TRBV9,NA,NA,TRBJ1-2,15,CASSVGGAGNYGYTF,TGTGCCAGCAGCGTAGGAGGGGCTGGTAACTATGGCTACACCTTC
TRBV11-2,NA,NA,TRBJ1-1,13,CASSLDGRREAFF,TGTGCCAGCAGCCTGGACGGGAGGCGTGAAGCTTTCTTT
TRBV29-1,NA,NA,TRBJ1-1,14,CSVRHLLSNTEAFF,TGCAGCGTCCGACACCTCCTATCGAACACTGAAGCTTTCTTT
TRBV6-6,TRBD1,NA,TRBJ1-5,14,CASSVTGEHQPQHF,TGTGCCAGCAGTGTCACAGGGGAGCATCAGCCCCAGCATTTT
TRBV7-3,TRBD2,NA,TRBJ2-1,16,CASSKPIAGVGNEQFF,TGTGCCAGCAGCAAACCGATAGCGGGAGTTGGCAATGAGCAGTTCTTC
TRBV18,NA,NA,TRBJ2-5,14,CASSPQGFQETQYF,TGTGCCAGCTCACCTCAGGGTTTCCAAGAGACCCAGTACTTC
TRBV7-9,NA,once,TRBJ1-2,13,CASSLAGKDGYTF,TGTGCCAGCAGCTTAGCCGGGAAGGATGGCTACACCTTC
TRBV2,NA,NA,TRBJ2-5,13,CATMEAGYETQYF,TGTGCCACCATGGAGGCAGGGTACGAGACCCAGTACTTC
TRBV5-1,TRBD1,NA,TRBJ1-2,13,CASSLGQGNGYTF,TGCGCCAGCAGCTTGGGACAGGGAAATGGCTACACCTTC
TRBV15,TRBD1,NA,TRBJ2-3,15,CATSSGDRGRDTQYF,TGTGCCACCAGCTCCGGGGACAGGGGGCGCGATACGCAGTATTTT
TRBV6-1,NA,NA,TRBJ2-1,14,CASSELGGYNEQFF,TGTGCCAGCAGTGAATTGGGGGGCTACAATGAGCAGTTCTTC
TRBV5-4,NA,NA,TRBJ2-2,13,CASSPTGTGELFF,TGTGCCAGCAGCCCCACGGGCACCGGGGAGCTGTTTTTT
TRBV7-9,TRBD2,NA,TRBJ2-3,16,CASSLGPLAGMDTQYF,TGTGCCAGCAGCTTAGGCCCACTAGCGGGTATGGATACGCAGTATTTT
TRBV27,NA,NA,TRBJ1-4,17,CASDPRSRVSANEKLFF,TGTGCCAGCGACCCCCGCAGTAGGGTTTCTGCTAATGAAAAACTGTTTTTT
TRBV29-1,NA,NA,TRBJ1-1,12,CSVVGYSTEAFF,TGCAGCGTTGTTGGATATTCGACTGAAGCTTTCTTT
TRBV27,TRBD2,once,TRBJ2-1,15,CASSFLAGGKYEQFF,TGTGCCAGCAGTTTCCTAGCGGGAGGGAAGTATGAGCAGTTCTTC
TRBV9,NA,NA,TRBJ2-3,16,CASSVGPGRSTDTQYF,TGTGCCAGCAGCGTAGGGCCGGGACGCAGCACAGATACGCAGTATTTT
TRBV5-4,TRBD2,once,TRBJ2-5,15,CASSLWTSGKETQYF,TGTGCCAGCAGCTTATGGACTAGCGGAAAAGAGACCCAGTACTTC
TRBV19,NA,NA,TRBJ2-7,12,CASSIVAGEQYF,TGTGCCAGTAGTATTGTCGCGGGCGAGCAGTACTTC